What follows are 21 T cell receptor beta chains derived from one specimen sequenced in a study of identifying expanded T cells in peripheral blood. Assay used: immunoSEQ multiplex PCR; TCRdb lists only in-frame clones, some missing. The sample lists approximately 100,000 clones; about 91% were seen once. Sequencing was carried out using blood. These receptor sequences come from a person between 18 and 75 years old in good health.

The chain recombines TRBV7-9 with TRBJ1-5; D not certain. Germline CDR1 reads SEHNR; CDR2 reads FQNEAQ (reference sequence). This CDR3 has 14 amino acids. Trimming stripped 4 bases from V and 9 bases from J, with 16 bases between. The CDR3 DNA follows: TGTGCCAGCAGCTCCCCAATACTGGGTGGGCCCCAGCATTTT. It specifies CASSSPILGGPQHF. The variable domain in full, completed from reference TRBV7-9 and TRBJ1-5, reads DTGVSQNPRHKITKRGQNVTFRCDPISEHNRLYWYRQTLGQGPEFLTYFQNEAQLEKSRLLSDRFSAERPKGSFSTLEIQRTEQGDSAMYLCASSSPILGGPQHFGDGTRLSIL.

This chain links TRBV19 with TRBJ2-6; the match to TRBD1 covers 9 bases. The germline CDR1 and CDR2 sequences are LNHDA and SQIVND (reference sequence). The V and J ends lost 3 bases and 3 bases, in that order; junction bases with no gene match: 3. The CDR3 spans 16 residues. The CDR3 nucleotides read TGTGCCAGTAGTATCCGACAGGGGGGTGGGGCCAACGTCCTGACTTTC. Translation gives CASSIRQGGGANVLTF. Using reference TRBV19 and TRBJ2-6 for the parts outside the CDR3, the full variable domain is DGGITQSPKYLFRKEGQNVTLSCEQNLNHDAMYWYRQDPGQGLRLIYYSQIVNDFQKGDIAEGYSVSREKKESFPLTVTSAQKNPTAFYLCASSIRQGGGANVLTFGAGSRLTVL.

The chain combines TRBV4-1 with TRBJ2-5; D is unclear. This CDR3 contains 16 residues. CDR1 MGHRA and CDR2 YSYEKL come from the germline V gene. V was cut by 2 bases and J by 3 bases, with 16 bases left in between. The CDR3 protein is CASSQHSLVGKETQYF. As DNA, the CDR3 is TGCGCCAGCAGCCAACATTCGTTGGTGGGCAAAGAGACCCAGTACTTC.

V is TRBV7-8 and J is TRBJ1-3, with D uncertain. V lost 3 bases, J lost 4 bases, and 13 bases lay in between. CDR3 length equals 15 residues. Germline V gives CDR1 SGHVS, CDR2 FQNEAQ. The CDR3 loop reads CASSLHQARGNTIYF. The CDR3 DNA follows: TGTGCCAGCAGCTTGCACCAGGCTAGGGGAAACACCATATATTTT.

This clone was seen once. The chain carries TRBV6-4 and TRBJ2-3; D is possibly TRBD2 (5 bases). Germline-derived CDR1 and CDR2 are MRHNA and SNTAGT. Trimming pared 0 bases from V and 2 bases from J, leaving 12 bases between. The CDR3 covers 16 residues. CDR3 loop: CASSDSWTGATDTQYF. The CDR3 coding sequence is TGTGCCAGCAGTGACTCTTGGACTGGCGCCACAGATACGCAGTATTTT.

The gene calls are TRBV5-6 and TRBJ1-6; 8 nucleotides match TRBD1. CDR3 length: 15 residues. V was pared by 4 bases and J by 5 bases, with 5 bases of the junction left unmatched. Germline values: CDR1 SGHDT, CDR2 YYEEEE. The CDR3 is CASSPGTGDNSPLHF. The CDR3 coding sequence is TGTGCCAGCAGCCCCGGGACAGGAGATAATTCACCCCTCCACTTT. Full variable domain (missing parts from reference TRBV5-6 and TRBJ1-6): DAGVTQSPTHLIKTRGQQVTLRCSPKSGHDTVSWYQQALGQGPQFIFQYYEEEERQRGNFPDRFSGHQFPNYSSELNVNALLLGDSALYLCASSPGTGDNSPLHFGNGTRLTVT.

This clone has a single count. CDR3 protein: CATTPIGSYTQYF. The CDR3 coding sequence is TGTGCCACCACCCCGATCGGGTCATATACGCAGTATTTT. The chain couples TRBV6-5 to TRBJ2-3; D is unclear. The CDR3 length is 13 residues. Trimming left V 10 bases short and J 7 bases short, with 18 bases between. CDR1 is MNHEY and CDR2 is SVGAGI in the germline V gene.

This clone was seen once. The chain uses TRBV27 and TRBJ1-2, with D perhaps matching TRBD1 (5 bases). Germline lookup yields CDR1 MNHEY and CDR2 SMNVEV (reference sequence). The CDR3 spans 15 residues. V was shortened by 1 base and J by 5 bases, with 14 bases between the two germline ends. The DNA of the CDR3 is TGTGCCAGCAGTTTATTACCAGGGTTAGCGTATGGCTACACCTTC. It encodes CASSLLPGLAYGYTF.

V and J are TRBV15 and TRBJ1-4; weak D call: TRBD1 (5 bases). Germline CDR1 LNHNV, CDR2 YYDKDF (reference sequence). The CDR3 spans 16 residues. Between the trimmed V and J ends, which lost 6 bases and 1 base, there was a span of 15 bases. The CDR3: CATRKNQGLTNEKLFF. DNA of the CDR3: TGTGCCACCAGGAAAAATCAGGGCCTAACTAATGAAAAACTGTTTTTT. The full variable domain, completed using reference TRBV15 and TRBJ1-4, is DAMVIQNPRYQVTQFGKPVTLSCSQTLNHNVMYWYQQKSSQAPKLLFHYYDKDFNNEADTPDNFQSRRPNTSFCFLDIRSPGLGDTAMYLCATRKNQGLTNEKLFFGSGTQLSVL.

CDR3 nucleotides: TGTGCCAGCAGTCCGGGACAGCCTTCAGGGGCCAACGTCCTGACTTTC. Residues: CASSPGQPSGANVLTF. The chain combines TRBV6-4 with TRBJ2-6, with 7 bases that match TRBD1. The J segment lost 4 bases and the V segment lost 5 bases, leaving 8 bases of the junction unmatched. CDR1 is MRHNA and CDR2 is SNTAGT in the germline V gene. The CDR3 totals 16 residues.

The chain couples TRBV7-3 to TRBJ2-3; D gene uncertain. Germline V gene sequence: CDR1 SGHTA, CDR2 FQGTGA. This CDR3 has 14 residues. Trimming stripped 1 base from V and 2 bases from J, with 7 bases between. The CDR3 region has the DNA TGTGCCAGCAGCTTAAATTCAATCACAGATACGCAGTATTTT. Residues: CASSLNSITDTQYF. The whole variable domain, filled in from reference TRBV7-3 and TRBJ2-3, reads GAGVSQTPSNKVTEKGKYVELRCDPISGHTALYWYRQSLGQGPEFLIYFQGTGAADDSGLPNDRFFAVRPEGSVSTLKIQRTERGDSAVYLCASSLNSITDTQYFGPGTRLTVL.

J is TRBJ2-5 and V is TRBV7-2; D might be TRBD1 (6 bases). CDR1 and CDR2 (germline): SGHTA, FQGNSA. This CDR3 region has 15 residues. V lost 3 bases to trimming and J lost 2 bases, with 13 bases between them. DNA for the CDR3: TGTGCCAGCAGCTTGCAGGGGATAGGGCAAGAGACCCAGTACTTC. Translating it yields CASSLQGIGQETQYF.

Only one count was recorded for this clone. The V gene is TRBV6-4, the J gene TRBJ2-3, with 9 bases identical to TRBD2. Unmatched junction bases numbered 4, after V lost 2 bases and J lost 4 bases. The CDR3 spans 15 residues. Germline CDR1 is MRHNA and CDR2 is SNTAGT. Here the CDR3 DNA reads TGTGCCAGCAGTGACGGCGGGGGGGAGGCAGATACGCAGTATTTT. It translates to CASSDGGGEADTQYF.

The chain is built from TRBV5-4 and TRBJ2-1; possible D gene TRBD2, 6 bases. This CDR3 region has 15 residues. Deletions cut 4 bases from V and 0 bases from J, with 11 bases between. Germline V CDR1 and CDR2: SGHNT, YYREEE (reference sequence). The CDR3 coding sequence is TGTGCCAGCAGCGAGCTAGCGACCTCCTACAATGAGCAGTTCTTC. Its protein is CASSELATSYNEQFF.

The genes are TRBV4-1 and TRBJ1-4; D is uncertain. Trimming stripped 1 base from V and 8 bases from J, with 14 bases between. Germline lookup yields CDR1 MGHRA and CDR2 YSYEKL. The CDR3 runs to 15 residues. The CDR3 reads CASSQGYRELEKLFF. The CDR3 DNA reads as TGCGCCAGCAGCCAAGGGTATAGGGAGTTAGAAAAACTGTTTTTT.

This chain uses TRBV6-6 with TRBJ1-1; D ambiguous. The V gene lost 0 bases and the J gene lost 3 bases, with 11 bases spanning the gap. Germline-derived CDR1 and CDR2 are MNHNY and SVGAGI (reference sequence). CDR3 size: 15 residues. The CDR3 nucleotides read TGTGCCAGCAGTTACTCGCCGTACCCCCACACTGAAGCTTTCTTT. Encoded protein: CASSYSPYPHTEAFF.

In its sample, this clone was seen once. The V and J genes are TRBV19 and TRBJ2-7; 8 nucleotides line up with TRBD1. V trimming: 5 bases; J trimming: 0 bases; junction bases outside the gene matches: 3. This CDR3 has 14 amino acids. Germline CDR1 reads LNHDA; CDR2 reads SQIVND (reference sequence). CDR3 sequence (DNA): TGTGCCAGTAGTCGGGACAGGACCTCCTACGAGCAGTACTTC. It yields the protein CASSRDRTSYEQYF. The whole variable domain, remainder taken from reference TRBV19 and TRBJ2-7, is DGGITQSPKYLFRKEGQNVTLSCEQNLNHDAMYWYRQDPGQGLRLIYYSQIVNDFQKGDIAEGYSVSREKKESFPLTVTSAQKNPTAFYLCASSRDRTSYEQYFGPGTRLTVT.

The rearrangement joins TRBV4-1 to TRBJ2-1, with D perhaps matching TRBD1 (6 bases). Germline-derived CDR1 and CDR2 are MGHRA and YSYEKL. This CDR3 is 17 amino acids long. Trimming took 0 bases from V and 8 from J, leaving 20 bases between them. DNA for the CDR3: TGCGCCAGCAGCCAAGATCAAGGGGGTTTCTGGGTCGATGAGCAGTTCTTC. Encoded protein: CASSQDQGGFWVDEQFF.

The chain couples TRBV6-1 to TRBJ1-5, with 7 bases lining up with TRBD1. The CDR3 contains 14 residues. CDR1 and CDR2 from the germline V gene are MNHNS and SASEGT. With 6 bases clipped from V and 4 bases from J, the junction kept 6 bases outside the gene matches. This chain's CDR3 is CASSGQGVNQPQHF. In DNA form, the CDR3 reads TGTGCCAGCAGCGGGCAGGGGGTAAATCAGCCCCAGCATTTT.

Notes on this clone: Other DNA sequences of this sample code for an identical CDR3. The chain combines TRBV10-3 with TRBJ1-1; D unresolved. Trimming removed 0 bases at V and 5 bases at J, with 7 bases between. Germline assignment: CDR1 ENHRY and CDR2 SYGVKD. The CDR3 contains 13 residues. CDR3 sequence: CAISESGGTEAFF. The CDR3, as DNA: TGTGCCATCAGTGAGTCGGGTGGTACTGAAGCTTTCTTT.

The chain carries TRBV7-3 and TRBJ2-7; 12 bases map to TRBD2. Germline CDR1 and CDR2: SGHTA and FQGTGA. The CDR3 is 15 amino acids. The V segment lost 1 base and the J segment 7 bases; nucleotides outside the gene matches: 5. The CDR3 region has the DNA TGTGCCAGCAGCTTAATGACTAGCGGGAGTGGGGAGCAGTACTTC. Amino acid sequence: CASSLMTSGSGEQYF.